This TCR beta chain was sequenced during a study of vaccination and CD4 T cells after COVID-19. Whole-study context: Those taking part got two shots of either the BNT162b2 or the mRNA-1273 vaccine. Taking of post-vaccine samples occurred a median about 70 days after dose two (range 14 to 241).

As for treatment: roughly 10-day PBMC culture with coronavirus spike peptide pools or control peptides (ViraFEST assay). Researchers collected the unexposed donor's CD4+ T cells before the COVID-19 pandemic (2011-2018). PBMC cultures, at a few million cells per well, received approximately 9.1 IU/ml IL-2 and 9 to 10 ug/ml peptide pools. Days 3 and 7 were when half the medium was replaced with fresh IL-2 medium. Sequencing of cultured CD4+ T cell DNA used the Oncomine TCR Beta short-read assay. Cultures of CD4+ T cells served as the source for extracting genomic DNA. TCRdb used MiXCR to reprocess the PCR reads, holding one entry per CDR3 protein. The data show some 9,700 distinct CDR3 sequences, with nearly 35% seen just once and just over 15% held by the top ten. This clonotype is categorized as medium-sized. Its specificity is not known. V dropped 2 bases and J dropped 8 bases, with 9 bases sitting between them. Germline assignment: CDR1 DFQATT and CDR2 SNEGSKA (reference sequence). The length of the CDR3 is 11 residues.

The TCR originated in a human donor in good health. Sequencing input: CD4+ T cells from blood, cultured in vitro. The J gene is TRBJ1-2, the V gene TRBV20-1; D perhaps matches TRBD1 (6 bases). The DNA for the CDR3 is TGCAGTGCTAGAACAGGGACAGGCTACACCTTC. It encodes CSARTGTGYTF.